Presented here are 12 T cell receptor beta chains from one specimen sequenced in a study of T cell responses to AZD1222 COVID-19 vaccine. Sequencing used immunoSEQ multiplex PCR; TCRdb keeps in-frame clones, though not all of them. The repertoire holds around 160,000 clones, with under 95% as singletons. The input for sequencing was peripheral blood, taken on day 0 of AZD1222 vaccination. The receptors derive from an adult in good health.

The chain links TRBV5-1 to TRBJ2-1; 10 bases agree with TRBD2. V gave up 3 bases and J gave up 0 bases; unmatched junction bases: 6. This CDR3 has 17 residues. Germline values: CDR1 SGHRS, CDR2 YFSETQ. The CDR3 nucleotides are TGCGCCAGCAGCTCAAAAGGACTAGCGGACTCCTACAATGAGCAGTTCTTC. Translation gives CASSSKGLADSYNEQFF.

This chain links TRBV10-3 with TRBJ2-2; tentative D call: TRBD1 (6 bases). Germline CDR1 reads ENHRY; CDR2 reads SYGVKD. Between the trimmed V and J ends, which lost 4 bases and 1 base, there was a span of 13 bases. There are 16 residues in the CDR3. The CDR3 sequence is CAISASQTGNTGELFF. The CDR3 bases are TGTGCCATCAGTGCCTCTCAGACAGGGAACACCGGGGAGCTGTTTTTT.

The chain is built from TRBV6-6 and TRBJ1-5; D call uncertain. This CDR3 comprises 14 residues. Germline values: CDR1 MNHNY, CDR2 SVGAGI (reference sequence). V dropped 7 bases and J dropped 2 bases, with 12 bases sitting between them. The CDR3 DNA reads as TGTGCCAGCACCCACCTCGGTGGCAATCAGCCCCAGCATTTT. This gives the protein CASTHLGGNQPQHF.

This clone was found a few times. J is TRBJ1-5 and V is TRBV5-1; D unresolved. The CDR3 sequence is 15 residues long. Germline CDR1 reads SGHRS; CDR2 reads YFSETQ. Trimming pared 0 bases from V and 0 bases from J, leaving 7 bases between. This chain's CDR3 is CASSLGLSSNQPQHF. In nucleotides, the CDR3 is TGCGCCAGCAGCTTGGGGTTGTCTAGCAATCAGCCCCAGCATTTT. The full variable domain, in which reference TRBV5-1 and TRBJ1-5 provide the parts outside the CDR3, is KAGVTQTPRYLIKTRGQQVTLSCSPISGHRSVSWYQQTPGQGLQFLFEYFSETQRNKGNFPGRFSGRQFSNSRSEMNVSTLELGDSALYLCASSLGLSSNQPQHFGDGTRLSIL.

The chain employs TRBV4-1 and TRBJ1-2; D is unresolved. The CDR3 consists of 14 residues. V dropped 0 bases and J dropped 2 bases, with 7 bases sitting between them. Germline lookup yields CDR1 MGHRA and CDR2 YSYEKL. The DNA for the CDR3 is TGCGCCAGCAGCCAAGATTGGGAGAACTATGGCTACACCTTC. It specifies CASSQDWENYGYTF.

The chain couples TRBV5-1 to TRBJ2-2; D is uncertain. CDR1 and CDR2 from the germline V gene are SGHRS and YFSETQ. The CDR3 runs to 12 residues. The ends were cut back, 6 bases at V and 8 bases at J, with 11 bases in the middle. CDR3 loop: CASTILDGELFF. In DNA, the CDR3 is TGCGCCAGCACAATCTTAGATGGGGAGCTGTTTTTT.

This clone came up once. A read error may produce the germline difference seen at one junction end. This chain links TRBV6-5 with TRBJ2-1; no reliable D call. The CDR3 extends over 10 amino acids. CDR1 is MNHEY, CDR2 SVGAGI, per germline. The CDR3 DNA is TGTGCCATCGGGCCTCGACCTGATCTCTTC. It is translated as CAIGPRPDLF.

The chain carries TRBV4-2 and TRBJ2-7, with 7 positions matching TRBD2. Unmatched junction bases numbered 4, after V lost 0 bases and J lost 2 bases. The CDR3 is made up of 15 amino acids. CDR1 and CDR2 (germline): LGHNA, YNFKEQ. The CDR3 coding sequence is TGTGCCAGCAGCCAAGAAGGCGGGAGCCCCTACGAGCAGTACTTC. Amino acids: CASSQEGGSPYEQYF.

The rearrangement joins TRBV25-1 to TRBJ2-3; D is perhaps TRBD1 (5 bases). The ends were cut back, 6 bases at V and 0 bases at J, with 10 bases in the middle. Looked up from germline, CDR1 is MGHDK and CDR2 is SYGVNS. This CDR3 comprises 14 residues. The chain's CDR3 is CASRLTESTDTQYF. The CDR3 bases are TGTGCCAGCAGGCTGACAGAAAGCACAGATACGCAGTATTTT.

V usage is TRBV3-1 (or the pseudogene TRBV3-2) and J usage is TRBJ2-1, with unresolved D. From germline, CDR1 is LGHDT and CDR2 YNNKEL (reference sequence). The CDR3 has 14 residues. Trimming removed 4 bases from V and 7 bases from J, with 14 bases in between. The CDR3 region has the DNA TGTGCCAGCAGCCCTCATACCCTGCAAAATGAGCAGTTCTTC. Translated: CASSPHTLQNEQFF.

The chain couples TRBV25-1 to TRBJ1-1; 7 nucleotides match TRBD1. This CDR3 is built from 15 residues. Germline CDR1 MGHDK, CDR2 SYGVNS. The ends lost 4 bases at V and 0 bases at J; junction bases unmatched: 5. The chain's CDR3 is CASSALDRVNTEAFF. In DNA, the CDR3 is TGTGCCAGCAGTGCCCTCGACAGGGTGAACACTGAAGCTTTCTTT.

The chain employs TRBV7-9 and TRBJ2-7; no clear D gene. V was pared by 3 bases and J by 0 bases, with 0 bases between. This CDR3 comprises 11 residues. The germline gives CDR1 SEHNR, CDR2 FQNEAQ (reference sequence). The CDR3 coding sequence is TGTGCCAGCAGCTTCTCCTACGAGCAGTACTTC. Translation: CASSFSYEQYF.